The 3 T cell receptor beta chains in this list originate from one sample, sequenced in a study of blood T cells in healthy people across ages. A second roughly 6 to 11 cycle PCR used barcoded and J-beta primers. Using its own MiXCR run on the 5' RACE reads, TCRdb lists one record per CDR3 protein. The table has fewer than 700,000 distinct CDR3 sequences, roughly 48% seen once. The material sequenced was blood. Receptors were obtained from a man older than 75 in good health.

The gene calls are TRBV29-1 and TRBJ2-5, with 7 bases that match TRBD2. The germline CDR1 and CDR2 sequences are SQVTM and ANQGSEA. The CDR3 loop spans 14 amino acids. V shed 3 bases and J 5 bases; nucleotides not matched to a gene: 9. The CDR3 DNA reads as TGCAGCGTTGACGGACGAGCGGGGTTGGAGACCCAGTACTTC. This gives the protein CSVDGRAGLETQYF.

The CDR3 spells CSVGNQVETQYF. The CDR3 DNA reads TGCAGCGTTGGCAACCAGGTTGAGACCCAGTACTTC. The chain uses TRBV29-1 and TRBJ2-5; no reliable D call. This CDR3 region has 12 residues. V lost 4 bases, J lost 5 bases, and 11 bases lay in between. CDR1 SQVTM and CDR2 ANQGSEA come from the germline V gene.

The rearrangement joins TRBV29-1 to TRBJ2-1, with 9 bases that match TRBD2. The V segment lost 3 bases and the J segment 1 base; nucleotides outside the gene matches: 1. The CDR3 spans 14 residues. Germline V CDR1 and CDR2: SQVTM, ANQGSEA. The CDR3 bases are TGCAGCGTTGATGCGGGAGGGTCCTACAATGAGCAGTTCTTC. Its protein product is CSVDAGGSYNEQFF.